One and the same sample provided the 9 T cell receptor beta chains below, sequenced in a study of CD8 T cells in Susac syndrome. An input of about 0.5 to 1 ug of RNA was subjected to reverse transcription using random hexamers. Using its own MiXCR run on the immunoSEQ multiplex PCR reads, TCRdb lists one record per CDR3 protein. The table records about 150,000 distinct CDR3 sequences, roughly 95% of them present only once. The source material was CD4+ T cells from PBMCs. The receptors here all came from a human donor with Susac syndrome.

The chain couples TRBV20-1 to TRBJ1-2, with D perhaps matching TRBD1 (5 bases). The CDR3 loop spans 13 amino acids. Germline V lookup: CDR1 DFQATT, CDR2 SNEGSKA (reference sequence). V gave up 1 base and J gave up 2 bases, with 8 bases separating them. CDR3 bases: TGCAGTGCTAGAGTAGAGGGGAACTATGGCTACACCTTC. It specifies CSARVEGNYGYTF.

This rearrangement joins TRBV24-1 to TRBJ2-1, with D possibly being TRBD1 (6 bases). Germline values: CDR1 KGHDR, CDR2 SFDVKD. Trimming removed 3 bases at V and 2 bases at J, with 10 bases between. The CDR3 loop spans 15 amino acids. CDR3 coding DNA: TGTGCCACCAGTGATAACAAGGGGGCCTACAATGAGCAGTTCTTC. Protein sequence: CATSDNKGAYNEQFF.

DNA for the CDR3: TGCGCCAGCAGCCAAGATCTTCCTAGCGGGACCATCTACAATGAGCAGTTCTTC. This sequence encodes CASSQDLPSGTIYNEQFF. The chain couples TRBV4-1 to TRBJ2-1; 9 positions match TRBD2. This CDR3 spans 18 amino acids. The junction had 9 bases not matched to a gene; V was cut back by 0 bases and J by 3 bases. Germline V gene data show CDR1 as MGHRA and CDR2 as YSYEKL.

The chain uses TRBV29-1 and TRBJ1-1; tentative D call: TRBD1 (6 bases). The CDR3 covers 13 residues. The germline V and J ends were trimmed by 3 bases and 5 bases, with 13 bases remaining between them. Germline V gene data show CDR1 as SQVTM and CDR2 as ANQGSEA. The CDR3 DNA reads TGCAGCGTTGATAGGGGGGGTGGGACTGAAGCTTTCTTT. Translation: CSVDRGGGTEAFF.

The J gene is TRBJ2-3, the V gene TRBV7-9; unclear D gene. V was pared by 3 bases and J by 0 bases, with 10 bases between. Germline V gene lookup returns CDR1 SEHNR and CDR2 FQNEAQ (reference sequence). This CDR3 is built from 15 residues. The CDR3 loop is CASSFDGGSTDTQYF. CDR3 in DNA: TGTGCCAGCAGCTTCGATGGCGGAAGCACAGATACGCAGTATTTT.

The chain recombines TRBV19 with TRBJ2-1; 9 bases agree with TRBD2. This CDR3 has 15 amino acids. Germline CDR1 and CDR2: LNHDA and SQIVND (reference sequence). The V gene end was trimmed by 6 bases and the J gene end by 4 bases; junction bases not matched to a gene: 7. The CDR3 nucleotides are TGTGCCAGTAGGGGCGGGACTAGCTCGTACAATGAGCAGTTCTTC. Translated, it gives CASRGGTSSYNEQFF.

The chain has TRBV4-1 and TRBJ2-2; D gene unclear. Germline-derived CDR1 and CDR2 are MGHRA and YSYEKL. V was pared by 3 bases and J by 2 bases, with 13 bases between. The CDR3 runs 16 residues. CDR3: CASSHPGRKNTGELFF. CDR3 DNA: TGCGCCAGCAGCCATCCGGGCAGGAAAAACACCGGGGAGCTGTTTTTT.

J is TRBJ1-2 and V is TRBV7-9, with D hard to call. Trimming removed 8 bases from V and 6 bases from J, with 10 bases in between. Germline loops: CDR1 SEHNR, CDR2 FQNEAQ (reference sequence). This CDR3 contains 11 residues. CDR3 amino acids: CASGGNNGYTF. As DNA, the CDR3 is TGTGCCAGCGGCGGCAATAATGGCTACACCTTC.

The rearrangement joins TRBV2 to TRBJ1-3, with a tentative D call TRBD1 (5 bases). The germline V gene encodes CDR1 SNHLY and CDR2 FYNNEI. The CDR3 is 15 amino acids. Trimming took off 9 bases at V and 2 bases at J, with 17 bases between the two ends. CDR3 sequence: CASSKRGTTGNTIYF. CDR3 DNA: TGTGCCAGTTCCAAAAGAGGGACCACTGGAAACACCATATATTTT.